The present entry profiles one T cell receptor beta chain with its context. Its antigen is not identified. CDR1 and CDR2 (germline): SGHAT, FQNNGV. V was cut by 2 bases and J by 0 bases, with 8 bases left in between. The CDR3 has 14 residues. The data were taken from a study of Ad26.COV2.S vaccination and SARS-CoV-2 variants. Across the whole study: The Ad26.COV2.S arm of the COV1001 trial was where the donor was placed. General study points: Total responses of T cells may have been underestimated by the analyses of TCR breadth and depth.

Documented treatment: around 19 received Ad26.COV2.S at low or high dose, single or two shots; roughly five received placebo; per-sample allocation not given. Following the first vaccine or placebo injection, samples were taken on day 63. Only in-frame clones appear in the TCRdb table, and some are missing; sequencing was by immunoSEQ multiplex PCR. The sample comprises roughly 380,000 clones, over 75% of which are singletons, and 3.6% rests with the top ten. This receptor was taken from a person aged 18-65 years who received the Ad26.COV2.S COVID-19 vaccine or a placebo. The specimen comprised peripheral blood, sampled in a trial of Ad26.COV2.S vaccine versus placebo. The V gene is TRBV11-2, the J gene TRBJ2-7; a weak D match, TRBD2 (5 bases). CDR3 DNA: TGTGCCAGCAGCTTATACGGAGGCTCCTACGAGCAGTACTTC. This gives the protein CASSLYGGSYEQYF.